Presented here are 12 T cell receptor beta chains from one specimen sequenced in a study of cytomegalovirus exposure and HLA in healthy donors. PCR used 60 Vbeta primers and 13 Jbeta primers. Data came from immunoSEQ multiplex PCR; TCRdb stores just in-frame clones and leaves some out. The sample lists 75,000 to 95,000 clones, more than 80% occurring once. Sequencing was carried out using PBMCs. Receptors were obtained from a man in his late teens or twenties in good health and CMV-seronegative.

The rearrangement links TRBV6-1 to TRBJ2-3, with a possible D match to TRBD1 (5 bases). The CDR3 loop spans 14 amino acids. Trimming removed 4 bases from V and 3 bases from J, with 11 bases in between. From germline, CDR1 is MNHNS and CDR2 SASEGT. The CDR3 DNA reads TGTGCCAGCAGTGCGACAGCCCGTACAGATACGCAGTATTTT. It encodes CASSATARTDTQYF.

V and J are TRBV20-1 and TRBJ2-1; D is unclear. Germline V gene lookup returns CDR1 DFQATT and CDR2 SNEGSKA (reference sequence). V lost 0 bases and J lost 13, with 10 bases in between. The CDR3 is 11 residues long. The DNA of the CDR3 is TGCAGTGCTAGAGACGCCTCCCTACAGTTCTTC. Protein product: CSARDASLQFF.

This sequence joins TRBV2 and TRBJ1-4; 8 bases line up with TRBD1. This CDR3 contains 16 residues. Germline V CDR1 and CDR2: SNHLY, FYNNEI. Trimming at V came to 8 bases and at J to 2 bases, leaving 10 bases not matched to a gene. CDR3 amino acids: CASARDRRATNEKLFF. The CDR3 region has the DNA TGTGCCAGCGCCCGGGACAGGCGGGCCACTAATGAAAAACTGTTTTTT.

The chain is built from TRBV7-8 and TRBJ2-7, with D perhaps matching TRBD2 (6 bases). V lost 5 bases and J lost 0, with 17 bases in between. This CDR3 spans 16 amino acids. Germline V gene data show CDR1 as SGHVS and CDR2 as FQNEAQ. Written as DNA, the CDR3 is TGTGCCAGCAGCGCCCCCCGGAGCGGGTTCTCCTACGAGCAGTACTTC. It codes for CASSAPRSGFSYEQYF.

V is TRBV18 and J is TRBJ1-2; a weak D match, TRBD1 (5 bases). The CDR3 runs 13 residues. The ends were cut back, 0 bases at V and 8 bases at J, with 10 bases in the middle. Per germline, CDR1 KGHSH and CDR2 LQKENI. CDR3 nucleotide sequence: TGTGCCAGCTCACCACCGCAGGGTCGAGGCTACACCTTC. Protein: CASSPPQGRGYTF.

The chain links TRBV18 to TRBJ2-7, with TRBD1 identical over 9 bases. V lost 2 bases to trimming and J lost 6 bases; unmatched junction nucleotides: 14. Looked up from germline, CDR1 is KGHSH and CDR2 is LQKENI. CDR3 length: 17 amino acids. CDR3 DNA: TGTGCCAGCTCACCAAAAAACGCCCCGGGACAGGGATGCGAGCAGTACTTC. Protein sequence: CASSPKNAPGQGCEQYF. Based on the CDR3 plus reference TRBV18 and TRBJ2-7, the full variable domain is NAGVMQNPRHLVRRRGQEARLRCSPMKGHSHVYWYRQLPEEGLKFMVYLQKENIIDESGMPKERFSAEFPKEGPSILRIQQVVRGDSAAYFCASSPKNAPGQGCEQYFGPGTRLTVT.

This rearrangement joins TRBV6-6 to TRBJ1-3; unclear D gene. The germline gives CDR1 MNHNY, CDR2 SVGAGI (reference sequence). The length of the CDR3 is 16 residues. Trimming took 1 base from V and 5 from J, leaving 15 bases between them. DNA of the CDR3: TGTGCCAGCAGTTACTATCTAGAAGAGTCTCGAAACACCATATATTTT. Amino acid sequence: CASSYYLEESRNTIYF.

This clone is a singleton in its sample. The V and J genes are TRBV18 and TRBJ2-2, with D possibly TRBD2 on 5 matching bases. Germline CDR1 reads KGHSH; CDR2 reads LQKENI. This CDR3 region has 15 residues. V lost 6 bases and J 2 bases, leaving 13 bases between the germline ends. CDR3 sequence (DNA): TGTGCCAGCTCCACCCGGACTCCCAACACCGGGGAGCTGTTTTTT. This sequence encodes CASSTRTPNTGELFF.

This chain links TRBV11-2 with TRBJ1-2; 8 nucleotides align to TRBD1. CDR3 length: 17 amino acids. The germline CDR1 and CDR2 sequences are SGHAT and FQNNGV. V gave up 2 bases and J gave up 5 bases; unmatched junction bases: 13. The DNA of the CDR3 is TGTGCCAGCAGCTTACTTCCGGGACAGGAGACGAATTATGGCTACACCTTC. It specifies CASSLLPGQETNYGYTF.

This chain joins TRBV5-8 and TRBJ1-1, with D possibly being TRBD1 (5 bases). The V gene lost 5 bases and the J gene lost 2 bases, with 13 bases spanning the gap. The CDR3 runs 14 residues. CDR1 and CDR2 (germline): SGHTS, YDEGEE. Here the CDR3 reads CASSWDSLNTEAFF. Here the CDR3 DNA reads TGTGCCAGCAGTTGGGACTCGTTAAACACTGAAGCTTTCTTT. Variable domain in full (rest from reference TRBV5-8 and TRBJ1-1): EAGVTQSPTHLIKTRGQQATLRCSPISGHTSVYWYQQALGLGLQFLLWYDEGEERNRGNFPPRFSGRQFPNYSSELNVNALELEDSALYLCASSWDSLNTEAFFGQGTRLTVV.

The rearrangement uses TRBV7-2 and TRBJ1-3, with D possibly being TRBD1 (6 bases). The CDR3 consists of 16 residues. Germline CDR1 SGHTA, CDR2 FQGNSA. Trimming pared 3 bases from V and 0 bases from J, leaving 12 bases between. The CDR3: CASSFGGQSSGNTIYF. In DNA form, the CDR3 reads TGTGCCAGCAGCTTCGGGGGGCAGAGCTCTGGAAACACCATATATTTT.

J is TRBJ1-5 and V is TRBV5-5; D not resolved. This CDR3 comprises 13 residues. Trimming shortened V by 0 bases and J by 7 bases, and 8 bases separated the two germline ends. Germline-derived CDR1 and CDR2 are SGHKS and YYEKEE (reference sequence). The CDR3 is CASSLGWEQPQHF. The CDR3 coding sequence is TGTGCCAGCAGCTTGGGTTGGGAGCAGCCCCAGCATTTT.